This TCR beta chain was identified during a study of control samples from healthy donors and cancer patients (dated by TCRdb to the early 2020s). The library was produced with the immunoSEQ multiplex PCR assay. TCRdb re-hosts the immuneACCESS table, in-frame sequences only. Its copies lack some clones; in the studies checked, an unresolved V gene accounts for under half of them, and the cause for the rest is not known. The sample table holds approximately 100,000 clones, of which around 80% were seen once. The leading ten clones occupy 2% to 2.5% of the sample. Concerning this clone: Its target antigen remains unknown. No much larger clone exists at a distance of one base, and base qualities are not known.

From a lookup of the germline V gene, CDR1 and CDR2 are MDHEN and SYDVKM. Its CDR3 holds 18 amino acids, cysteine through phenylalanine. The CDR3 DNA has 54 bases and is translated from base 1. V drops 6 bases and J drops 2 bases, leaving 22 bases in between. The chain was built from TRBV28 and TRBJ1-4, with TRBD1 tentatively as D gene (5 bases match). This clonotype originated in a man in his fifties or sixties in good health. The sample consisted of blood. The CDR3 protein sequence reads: CASSPDRGFFRTNEKLFF. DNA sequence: TGTGCCAGCAGCCCTGACAGAGGGTTCTTTAGGACTAATGAAAAACTGTTTTTT.